These 31 T cell receptor beta chains were sequenced from one sample in a study of blood T cell repertoires in COVID-19. Generated by immunoSEQ multiplex PCR, the TCRdb table keeps only in-frame clones and is missing some. Seen here are 55,000 to 60,000 clones, roughly 83% observed once, and the top ten hold approximately 19%. Specimen: peripheral blood. Receptors originate from an older man with active COVID-19.

The count of this clone is one. The gene calls are TRBV4-3 and TRBJ1-1; possible D gene TRBD1, 5 bases. The CDR3 sequence is 16 residues long. Germline loops: CDR1 LGHNA, CDR2 YSLEER. V lost 0 bases to trimming and J lost 4 bases, with 15 bases between them. CDR3 sequence (DNA): TGCGCCAGCAGCCAAGATAGGGGAACATGGATCACTGAAGCTTTCTTT. It yields the protein CASSQDRGTWITEAFF.

This chain joins TRBV7-9 and TRBJ2-7; 10 bases are shared with TRBD1. The CDR3 runs to 14 residues. The germline V gene has CDR1 SEHNR and CDR2 FQNEAQ (reference sequence). With 4 bases clipped from V and 3 bases from J, the junction kept 3 bases outside the gene matches. This chain's CDR3 is CASSSRTGGYEQYF. The CDR3 DNA is TGTGCCAGCAGCTCGCGGACAGGGGGCTACGAGCAGTACTTC. Based on the CDR3 plus reference TRBV7-9 and TRBJ2-7, the full variable domain is DTGVSQNPRHKITKRGQNVTFRCDPISEHNRLYWYRQTLGQGPEFLTYFQNEAQLEKSRLLSDRFSAERPKGSFSTLEIQRTEQGDSAMYLCASSSRTGGYEQYFGPGTRLTVT.

For the CDR3, the DNA is TGTGCCAGCAGCCCTAGAGGGACAGGTGGCACCGGGGAGCTGTTTTTT. It specifies CASSPRGTGGTGELFF. V is TRBV11-1 and J is TRBJ2-2, with 8 bases that match TRBD1. J gave up 4 bases and V 5 bases, and 9 bases lay outside the gene matches. The germline CDR1 and CDR2 sequences are SGHAT and FQDESV (reference sequence). The CDR3 runs 16 residues. Full variable domain (outside the CDR3, taken from reference TRBV11-1 and TRBJ2-2): EAEVAQSPRYKITEKSQAVAFWCDPISGHATLYWYRQILGQGPELLVQFQDESVVDDSQLPKDRFSAERLKGVDSTLKIQPAELGDSAMYLCASSPRGTGGTGELFFGEGSRLTVL.

The chain couples TRBV27 to TRBJ2-2; a weak D match, TRBD1 (6 bases). Trimming left V 7 bases short and J 4 bases short, with 13 bases between. This CDR3 region has 14 residues. Germline V CDR1 and CDR2: MNHEY, SMNVEV (reference sequence). CDR3 sequence reads: CASTGAGVTGELFF. In DNA, the CDR3 is TGTGCCAGCACCGGGGCAGGGGTCACCGGGGAGCTGTTTTTT.

J is TRBJ1-1 and V is TRBV10-3; the D gene is possibly TRBD1 (6 bases). Germline CDR1 and CDR2: ENHRY and SYGVKD. The CDR3 runs to 15 residues. The V end lost 0 bases, the J end lost 1 base, and 9 bases lay between the germline ends. CDR3 nucleotide sequence: TGTGCCATCAGTGAGTCGCAGGGGAAGAACACTGAAGCTTTCTTT. It encodes CAISESQGKNTEAFF.

The chain links TRBV4-3 to TRBJ2-7; 9 positions agree with TRBD1. CDR3 size: 15 residues. Germline values: CDR1 LGHNA, CDR2 YSLEER. Trimming cost V 4 bases and J 5 bases; bases outside gene matches: 9. This CDR3 reads CASSLLGQGRDEQYF. As DNA, the CDR3 is TGCGCCAGCAGCCTATTAGGACAGGGGAGGGACGAGCAGTACTTC.

CDR3 DNA sequence: TGTGCCAGTAGTATTGGTGCAGGGCGGGAGACCCAGTACTTC. This codes for CASSIGAGRETQYF. V gene TRBV19 combines with J gene TRBJ2-5; D perhaps matches TRBD1 (5 bases). Germline V gene lookup returns CDR1 LNHDA and CDR2 SQIVND (reference sequence). The CDR3 extends over 14 amino acids. Trimming left V 3 bases short and J 5 bases short, with 13 bases between.

This clone has just a few counts. The V gene is TRBV7-9, the J gene TRBJ1-2; TRBD1 is a possible D gene (5 bases). Germline assignment: CDR1 SEHNR and CDR2 FQNEAQ (reference sequence). CDR3 size: 14 residues. V lost 5 bases and J lost 0, with 10 bases in between. The CDR3 sequence: CASSTLQANYGYTF. As DNA, the CDR3 is TGTGCCAGCAGCACCTTACAGGCTAACTATGGCTACACCTTC. Full variable domain (rest looked up from reference TRBV7-9 and TRBJ1-2): DTGVSQNPRHKITKRGQNVTFRCDPISEHNRLYWYRQTLGQGPEFLTYFQNEAQLEKSRLLSDRFSAERPKGSFSTLEIQRTEQGDSAMYLCASSTLQANYGYTFGSGTRLTVV.

The genes are TRBV5-1 and TRBJ2-1; TRBD2 matches at 11 bases. CDR3 length: 13 residues. Germline lookup yields CDR1 SGHRS and CDR2 YFSETQ. With V trimmed by 5 bases and J by 14 bases, 9 bases remained unmatched. CDR3 DNA: TGCGCCAGCAGTCCGACCCTAGCGGGAGGCAAGTTCTTC. The encoded protein is CASSPTLAGGKFF.

J is TRBJ2-3 and V is TRBV30; 8 bases line up with TRBD2. Germline assignment: CDR1 GTSNPN and CDR2 SVGIG (reference sequence). V shed 2 bases and J 0 bases; nucleotides not matched to a gene: 10. The CDR3 totals 17 residues. The CDR3 nucleotides read TGTGCCTGGAGTTCACCTCCGGGACTAGGGAGCACAGATACGCAGTATTTT. It yields the protein CAWSSPPGLGSTDTQYF. The variable domain in full, completed from reference TRBV30 and TRBJ2-3, reads SQTIHQWPATLVQPVGSPLSLECTVEGTSNPNLYWYRQAAGRGLQLLFYSVGIGQISSEVPQNLSASRPQDRQFILSSKKLLLSDSGFYLCAWSSPPGLGSTDTQYFGPGTRLTVL.

The chain combines TRBV19 with TRBJ2-3; 7 bases map to TRBD1. This CDR3 is built from 17 residues. The V gene's germline CDR1 is LNHDA and CDR2 SQIVND (reference sequence). Trimming took 5 bases from V and 4 from J; bases not matched to a gene: 15. The CDR3 nucleotides read TGTGCCAGTAGTGCACCGACAGGGTTCCTTATACCAGATACGCAGTATTTT. Its protein product is CASSAPTGFLIPDTQYF.

The chain links TRBV5-1 to TRBJ2-3, with D perhaps matching TRBD2 (6 bases). Between the trimmed V and J ends, which lost 7 bases and 2 bases, there was a span of 20 bases. There are 16 residues in the CDR3. Germline CDR1 reads SGHRS; CDR2 reads YFSETQ. The CDR3 sequence is CASQSEWAGLTDTQYF. CDR3 bases: TGCGCCAGCCAAAGCGAATGGGCGGGACTCACAGATACGCAGTATTTT.

The chain is built from TRBV5-4 and TRBJ2-1; 14 bases line up with TRBD2. This CDR3 region has 14 residues. From germline, CDR1 is SGHNT and CDR2 YYREEE (reference sequence). V lost 4 bases, J lost 15 bases, and 9 bases stayed unmatched. The CDR3 here is CASSVTGLAGEWFF. CDR3 bases: TGTGCCAGCAGCGTAACGGGACTAGCGGGAGAATGGTTCTTC.

This clone was seen once. The chain carries TRBV6-5 and TRBJ2-7, with D possibly being TRBD2 (5 bases). The CDR3 length is 14 residues. CDR1 is MNHEY and CDR2 is SVGAGI in the germline V gene. V was pared by 2 bases and J by 5 bases, with 13 bases between. The CDR3 region has the DNA TGTGCCAGCAGTTACCGCGGGCCTTTCGACGAGCAGTACTTC. As protein: CASSYRGPFDEQYF.

The chain combines TRBV7-3 with TRBJ2-2, with D perhaps matching TRBD1 (5 bases). With 1 base removed from V and 5 bases from J, the gap between germline ends came to 8 bases. This CDR3 has 14 residues. Germline V gene data show CDR1 as SGHTA and CDR2 as FQGTGA. CDR3 loop: CASSLRAGTGELFF. The DNA of the CDR3 is TGTGCCAGCAGCTTAAGGGCAGGGACCGGGGAGCTGTTTTTT.

The rearrangement uses TRBV6-5 and TRBJ1-2; D unclear. Trimming cost V 4 bases and J 8 bases, with 11 bases left between them. The CDR3 is 12 residues long. Looked up from germline, CDR1 is MNHEY and CDR2 is SVGAGI. The CDR3 DNA sequence: TGTGCCAGCAGTTCCGGCGGGGTAGGCTACACCTTC. Residues: CASSSGGVGYTF.

This chain links TRBV28 with TRBJ2-2, with D perhaps TRBD1 (6 bases). The CDR3 sequence is 15 residues long. Germline assignment: CDR1 MDHEN and CDR2 SYDVKM. V lost 5 bases and J lost 6, with 16 bases in between. CDR3 residues: CASSPPQGEAGELFF. CDR3 nucleotides: TGTGCCAGCAGTCCACCACAGGGAGAGGCCGGGGAGCTGTTTTTT.

The chain uses TRBV3-1 (or the pseudogene TRBV3-2) and TRBJ1-1; D is unclear. In germline, CDR1 is LGHDT, CDR2 YNNKEL (reference sequence). The V end was cut by 4 bases, the J end by 1 base, with 7 bases between. The CDR3 has 13 residues. CDR3 sequence reads: CASSLSGNTEAFF. The CDR3 DNA sequence: TGTGCCAGCAGCCTGTCCGGGAACACTGAAGCTTTCTTT.

The V and J genes are TRBV30 and TRBJ2-6, with a tentative D call TRBD2 (5 bases). The CDR3 extends over 17 amino acids. V gave up 0 bases and J gave up 1 base, with 13 bases separating them. CDR1 and CDR2 (germline): GTSNPN, SVGIG (reference sequence). For the CDR3, the DNA is TGTGCCTGGAGTGTACTAGGCAGGCGATCTGGGGCCAACGTCCTGACTTTC. Protein sequence: CAWSVLGRRSGANVLTF.

The chain employs TRBV6-6 and TRBJ2-7; 7 bases map to TRBD1. The germline CDR1 and CDR2 sequences are MNHNY and SVGAGI (reference sequence). This CDR3 comprises 14 residues. J gave up 2 bases and V 4 bases, and 5 bases lay outside the gene matches. CDR3 sequence reads: CASSFRDSPYEQYF. DNA for the CDR3: TGTGCCAGCAGTTTCCGGGACAGTCCCTACGAGCAGTACTTC.

The genes are TRBV30 and TRBJ2-1, with TRBD2 identical over 8 bases. The CDR3 covers 15 residues. V lost 2 bases to trimming and J lost 8 bases; unmatched junction nucleotides: 11. Germline CDR1 reads GTSNPN; CDR2 reads SVGIG (reference sequence). The DNA for the CDR3 is TGTGCCTGGAGTCCGAATAGCGGGAATAACGATGAGCAGTTCTTC. Amino acid sequence: CAWSPNSGNNDEQFF.

The V gene is TRBV13, the J gene TRBJ1-3; D is unclear. CDR1 and CDR2 from the germline V gene are PRHDT and FYEKMQ (reference sequence). V gave up 4 bases and J gave up 0 bases, with 10 bases separating them. The CDR3 is made up of 15 amino acids. In nucleotides, the CDR3 is TGTGCCAGCAGCTCGATTCGGTACTCTGGAAACACCATATATTTT. This codes for CASSSIRYSGNTIYF.

The rearrangement joins TRBV5-1 to TRBJ1-2; D not certain. This CDR3 is 13 amino acids long. Trimming took 4 bases from V and 2 from J, leaving 9 bases between them. Germline assignment: CDR1 SGHRS and CDR2 YFSETQ. Here the CDR3 DNA reads TGCGCCAGCAGCCTCCACGAGAACTATGGCTACACCTTC. Encoded protein: CASSLHENYGYTF.

J is TRBJ1-1 and V is TRBV9; 7 positions match TRBD1. Germline V gives CDR1 SGDLS, CDR2 YYNGEE. V trimming: 0 bases; J trimming: 10 bases; junction bases outside the gene matches: 9. The CDR3 is made up of 14 amino acids. CDR3 bases: TGTGCCAGCAGCGTAGCTCTGGCAGGGGGTGTAGCTTTCTTT. This translates into CASSVALAGGVAFF.

The rearrangement uses TRBV5-6 and TRBJ1-5; D is possibly TRBD1 (6 bases). V was clipped by 2 bases and J by 4 bases, with 13 bases between them. This CDR3 region has 15 residues. Germline V CDR1 and CDR2: SGHDT, YYEEEE. The CDR3 protein is CASSFRQAPNQPQHF. DNA of the CDR3: TGTGCCAGCAGCTTTCGACAGGCCCCAAATCAGCCCCAGCATTTT.

The V call is TRBV5-6, the J call TRBJ1-2, with D hard to call. Germline assignment: CDR1 SGHDT and CDR2 YYEEEE. The CDR3 runs 13 residues. Trimming stripped 5 bases from V and 1 base from J, with 9 bases between. The chain's CDR3 is CASSPGSNYGYTF. The CDR3 DNA reads TGTGCCAGCAGTCCTGGGAGTAACTATGGCTACACCTTC.

The V gene is TRBV9, the J gene TRBJ2-1, with 12 bases identical to TRBD2. The CDR3 runs to 15 residues. The trim removed 1 base at V and 7 bases at J, leaving 3 bases unmatched. The germline V gene encodes CDR1 SGDLS and CDR2 YYNGEE. This CDR3 is CASSVPGTSGNEQFF. The CDR3 DNA follows: TGTGCCAGCAGCGTACCCGGGACTAGCGGGAATGAGCAGTTCTTC.

This clone showed up just once. This sequence joins TRBV27 and TRBJ2-7; D is perhaps TRBD2 (6 bases). V dropped 4 bases and J dropped 0 bases, with 10 bases sitting between them. This CDR3 is 14 amino acids long. In germline, CDR1 is MNHEY, CDR2 SMNVEV (reference sequence). CDR3 sequence (DNA): TGTGCCAGCAGTTCCAGGACTACCTCCTACGAGCAGTACTTC. Translated, it gives CASSSRTTSYEQYF.

The chain recombines TRBV5-1 with TRBJ1-2; D not certain. Germline lookup yields CDR1 SGHRS and CDR2 YFSETQ. The V end lost 2 bases, the J end lost 0 bases, and 11 bases lay between the germline ends. The CDR3 extends over 15 amino acids. Written as DNA, the CDR3 is TGCGCCAGCAGCTTTGCGGGAAGGCCTAACTATGGCTACACCTTC. This sequence encodes CASSFAGRPNYGYTF.

V and J are TRBV4-3 and TRBJ2-3; TRBD1 is a possible D gene (5 bases). The CDR3 has 17 residues. Germline CDR1 and CDR2: LGHNA and YSLEER. V lost 1 base to trimming and J lost 0 bases, with 14 bases between them. This chain's CDR3 is CASSQGPQGTSTDTQYF. The CDR3 coding sequence is TGCGCCAGCAGCCAAGGCCCTCAGGGTACTAGCACAGATACGCAGTATTTT.

The CDR3 bases are TGCAGCGCAGACAGGGGTGGCACTGAAGCTTTCTTT. Translating gives CSADRGGTEAFF. V gene TRBV29-1 combines with J gene TRBJ1-1, with 8 nucleotides matching TRBD1. V gave up 7 bases and J gave up 4 bases; unmatched junction bases: 5. Germline V gene sequence: CDR1 SQVTM, CDR2 ANQGSEA. The CDR3 totals 12 residues. Together with reference TRBV29-1 and TRBJ1-1, the CDR3 gives the full variable domain: SAVISQKPSRDICQRGTSLTIQCQVDSQVTMMFWYRQQPGQSLTLIATANQGSEATYESGFVIDKFPISRPNLTFSTLTVSNMSPEDSSIYLCSADRGGTEAFFGQGTRLTVV.